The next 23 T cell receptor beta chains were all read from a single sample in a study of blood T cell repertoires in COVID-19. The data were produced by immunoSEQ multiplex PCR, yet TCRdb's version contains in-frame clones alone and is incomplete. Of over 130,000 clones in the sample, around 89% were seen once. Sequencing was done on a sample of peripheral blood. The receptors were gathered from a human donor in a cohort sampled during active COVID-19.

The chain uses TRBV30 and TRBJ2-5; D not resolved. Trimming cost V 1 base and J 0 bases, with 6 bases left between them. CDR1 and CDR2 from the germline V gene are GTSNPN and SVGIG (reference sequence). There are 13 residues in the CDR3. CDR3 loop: CAWSGPHQETQYF. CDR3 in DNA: TGTGCCTGGAGTGGGCCACACCAAGAGACCCAGTACTTC.

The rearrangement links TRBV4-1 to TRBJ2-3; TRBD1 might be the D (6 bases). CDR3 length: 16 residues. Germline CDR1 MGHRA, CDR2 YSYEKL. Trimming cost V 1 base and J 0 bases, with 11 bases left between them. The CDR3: CASSQVVRGSTDTQYF. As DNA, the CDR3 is TGCGCCAGCAGCCAAGTTGTCAGGGGTAGCACAGATACGCAGTATTTT.

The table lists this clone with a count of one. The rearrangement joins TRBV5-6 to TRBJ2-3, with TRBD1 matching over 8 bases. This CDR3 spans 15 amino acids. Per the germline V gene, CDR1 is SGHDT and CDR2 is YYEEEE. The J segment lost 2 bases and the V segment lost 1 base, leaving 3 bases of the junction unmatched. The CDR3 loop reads CASSLSRGLTDTQYF. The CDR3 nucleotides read TGTGCCAGCAGCTTGTCCAGGGGGCTCACAGATACGCAGTATTTT.

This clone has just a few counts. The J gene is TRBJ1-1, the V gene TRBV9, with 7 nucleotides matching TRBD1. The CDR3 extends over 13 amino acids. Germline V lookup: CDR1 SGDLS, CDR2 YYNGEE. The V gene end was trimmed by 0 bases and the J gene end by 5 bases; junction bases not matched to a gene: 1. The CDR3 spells CASSVETGTEAFF. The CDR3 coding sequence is TGTGCCAGCAGCGTAGAGACAGGGACTGAAGCTTTCTTT.

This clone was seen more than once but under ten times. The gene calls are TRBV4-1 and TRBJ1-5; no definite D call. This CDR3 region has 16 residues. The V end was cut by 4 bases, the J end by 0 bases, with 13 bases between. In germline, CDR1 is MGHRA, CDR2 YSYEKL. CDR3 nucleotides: TGCGCCAGCAGCCTTCAGTTCGGGTATAGCAATCAGCCCCAGCATTTT. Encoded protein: CASSLQFGYSNQPQHF.

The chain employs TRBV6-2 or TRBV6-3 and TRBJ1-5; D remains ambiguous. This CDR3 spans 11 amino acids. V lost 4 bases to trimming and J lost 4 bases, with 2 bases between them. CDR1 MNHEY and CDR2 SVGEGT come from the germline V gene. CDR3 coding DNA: TGTGCCAGCAGTTCTAATCAGCCCCAGCATTTT. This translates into CASSSNQPQHF.

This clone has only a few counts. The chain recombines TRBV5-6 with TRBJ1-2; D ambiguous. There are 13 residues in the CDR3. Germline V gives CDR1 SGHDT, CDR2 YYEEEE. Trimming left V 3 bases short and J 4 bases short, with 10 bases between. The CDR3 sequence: CASSSGPFYGYTF. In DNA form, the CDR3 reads TGTGCCAGCAGCTCCGGTCCCTTCTATGGCTACACCTTC. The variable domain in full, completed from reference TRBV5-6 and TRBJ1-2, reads DAGVTQSPTHLIKTRGQQVTLRCSPKSGHDTVSWYQQALGQGPQFIFQYYEEEERQRGNFPDRFSGHQFPNYSSELNVNALLLGDSALYLCASSSGPFYGYTFGSGTRLTVV.

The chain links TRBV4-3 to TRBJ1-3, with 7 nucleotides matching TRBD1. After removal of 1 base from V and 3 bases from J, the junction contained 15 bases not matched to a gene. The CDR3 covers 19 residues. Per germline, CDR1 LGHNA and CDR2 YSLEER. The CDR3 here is CASSQGRRTGAVRGNTIYF. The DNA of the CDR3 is TGCGCCAGCAGCCAAGGGAGGCGGACAGGCGCTGTCCGTGGAAACACCATATATTTT.

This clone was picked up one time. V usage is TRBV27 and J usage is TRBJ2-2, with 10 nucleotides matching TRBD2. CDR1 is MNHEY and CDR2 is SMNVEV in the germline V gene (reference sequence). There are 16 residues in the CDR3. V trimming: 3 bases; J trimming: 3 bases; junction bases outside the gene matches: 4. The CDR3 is CASSFLAGGHTGELFF. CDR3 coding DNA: TGTGCCAGCAGTTTTTTAGCGGGGGGCCACACCGGGGAGCTGTTTTTT.

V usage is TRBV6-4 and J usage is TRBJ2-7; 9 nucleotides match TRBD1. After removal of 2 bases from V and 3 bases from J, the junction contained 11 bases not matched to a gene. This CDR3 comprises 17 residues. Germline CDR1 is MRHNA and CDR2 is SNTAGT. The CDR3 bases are TGTGCCAGCAGTGACAGGGACAGGGCCAATTATGGCTACGAGCAGTACTTC. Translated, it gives CASSDRDRANYGYEQYF.

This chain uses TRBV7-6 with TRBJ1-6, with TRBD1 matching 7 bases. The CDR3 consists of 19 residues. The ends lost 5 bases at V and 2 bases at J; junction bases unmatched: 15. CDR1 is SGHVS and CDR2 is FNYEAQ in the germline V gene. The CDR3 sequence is CASSQTGGTEYTYNSPLHF. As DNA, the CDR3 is TGTGCCAGCAGCCAAACTGGCGGGACAGAATACACCTATAATTCACCCCTCCACTTT.

Here the CDR3 DNA reads TGTGCCAGCAGCCTCCGACAGGGGTGGGGTGAGCAGTTCTTC. It yields the protein CASSLRQGWGEQFF. The V gene is TRBV7-2, the J gene TRBJ2-1; 8 bases are a match to TRBD1. Germline assignment: CDR1 SGHTA and CDR2 FQGNSA. The junction had 9 bases not matched to a gene; V was cut back by 5 bases and J by 9 bases. The CDR3 totals 14 residues.

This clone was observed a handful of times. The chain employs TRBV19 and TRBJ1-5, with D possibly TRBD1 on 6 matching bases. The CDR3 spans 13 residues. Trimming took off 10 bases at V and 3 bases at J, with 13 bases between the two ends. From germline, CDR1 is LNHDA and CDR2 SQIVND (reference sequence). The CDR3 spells CANTGRANQPQHF. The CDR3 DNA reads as TGTGCCAATACAGGGAGGGCCAATCAGCCCCAGCATTTT.

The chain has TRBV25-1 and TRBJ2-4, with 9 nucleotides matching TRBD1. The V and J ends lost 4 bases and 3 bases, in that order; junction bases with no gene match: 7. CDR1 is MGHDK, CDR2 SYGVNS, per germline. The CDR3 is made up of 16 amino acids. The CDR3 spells CASSATGGWDKNIQYF. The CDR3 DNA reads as TGTGCCAGCAGTGCGACAGGGGGTTGGGACAAAAACATTCAGTACTTC.

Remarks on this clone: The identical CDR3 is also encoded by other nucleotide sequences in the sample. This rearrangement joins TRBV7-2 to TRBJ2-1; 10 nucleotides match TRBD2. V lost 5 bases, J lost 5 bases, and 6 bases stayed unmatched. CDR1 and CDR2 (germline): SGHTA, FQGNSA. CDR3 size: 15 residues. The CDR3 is CASSPRTSGDNEQFF. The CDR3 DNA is TGTGCCAGCAGCCCCAGGACTAGCGGCGACAATGAGCAGTTCTTC.

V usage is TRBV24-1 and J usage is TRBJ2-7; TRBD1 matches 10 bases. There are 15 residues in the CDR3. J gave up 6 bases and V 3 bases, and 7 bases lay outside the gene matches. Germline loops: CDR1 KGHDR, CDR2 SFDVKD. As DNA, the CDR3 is TGTGCCACCAGTGATCACAGGACAGGGGGGTTCGAGCAGTACTTC. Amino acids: CATSDHRTGGFEQYF.

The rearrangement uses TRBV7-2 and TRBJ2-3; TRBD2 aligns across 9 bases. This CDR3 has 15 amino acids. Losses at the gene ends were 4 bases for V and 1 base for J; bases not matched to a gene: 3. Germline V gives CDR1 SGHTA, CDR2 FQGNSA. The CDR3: CASSSLAGRTDTQYF. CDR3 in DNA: TGTGCCAGCAGCTCCCTAGCGGGGCGCACAGATACGCAGTATTTT. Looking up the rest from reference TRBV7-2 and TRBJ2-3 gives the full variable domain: GAGVSQSPSNKVTEKGKDVELRCDPISGHTALYWYRQSLGQGLEFLIYFQGNSAPDKSGLPSDRFSAERTGGSVSTLTIQRTQQEDSAVYLCASSSLAGRTDTQYFGPGTRLTVL.

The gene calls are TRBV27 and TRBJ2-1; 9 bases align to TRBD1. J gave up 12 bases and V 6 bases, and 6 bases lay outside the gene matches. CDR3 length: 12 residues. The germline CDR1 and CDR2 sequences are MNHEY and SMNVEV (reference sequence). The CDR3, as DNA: TGTGCCAGCAGCTGGGGGACAGGGCTGCAGTTCTTC. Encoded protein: CASSWGTGLQFF.

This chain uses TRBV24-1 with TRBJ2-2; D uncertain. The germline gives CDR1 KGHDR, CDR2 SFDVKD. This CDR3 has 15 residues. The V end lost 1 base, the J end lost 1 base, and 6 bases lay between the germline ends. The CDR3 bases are TGTGCCACCAGTGATTTAGCAGGGAACACCGGGGAGCTGTTTTTT. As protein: CATSDLAGNTGELFF.

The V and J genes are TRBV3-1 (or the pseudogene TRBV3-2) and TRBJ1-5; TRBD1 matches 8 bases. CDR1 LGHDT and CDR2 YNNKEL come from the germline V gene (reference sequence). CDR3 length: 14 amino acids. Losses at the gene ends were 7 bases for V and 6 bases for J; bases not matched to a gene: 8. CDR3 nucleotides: TGTGCCAGCACCCAGGGGGCAGGGGTTCAGCCCCAGCATTTT. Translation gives CASTQGAGVQPQHF.

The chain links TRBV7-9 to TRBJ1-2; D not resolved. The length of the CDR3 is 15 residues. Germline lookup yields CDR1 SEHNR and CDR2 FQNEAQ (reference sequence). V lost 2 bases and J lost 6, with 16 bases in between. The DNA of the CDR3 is TGTGCCAGCAGCTTAACCCACTCGGGGATTAATGGCTACACCTTC. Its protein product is CASSLTHSGINGYTF. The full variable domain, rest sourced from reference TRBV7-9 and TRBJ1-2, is DTGVSQNPRHKITKRGQNVTFRCDPISEHNRLYWYRQTLGQGPEFLTYFQNEAQLEKSRLLSDRFSAERPKGSFSTLEIQRTEQGDSAMYLCASSLTHSGINGYTFGSGTRLTVV.

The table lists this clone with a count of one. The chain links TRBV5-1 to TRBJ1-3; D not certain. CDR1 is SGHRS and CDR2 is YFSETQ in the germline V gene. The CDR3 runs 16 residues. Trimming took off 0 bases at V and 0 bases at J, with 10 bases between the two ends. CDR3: CASSLGSGGSGNTIYF. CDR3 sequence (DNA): TGCGCCAGCAGCTTGGGCTCTGGCGGCTCTGGAAACACCATATATTTT.

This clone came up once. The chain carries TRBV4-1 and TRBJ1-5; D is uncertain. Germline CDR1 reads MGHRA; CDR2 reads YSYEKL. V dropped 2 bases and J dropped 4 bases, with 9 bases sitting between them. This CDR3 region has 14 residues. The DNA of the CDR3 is TGCGCCAGCAGCCAACTGGGAGGTAATCAGCCCCAGCATTTT. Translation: CASSQLGGNQPQHF.